The 14 T cell receptor beta chains reported below all come from one sample, sequenced in a study of a mutant IDH1 vaccine in newly diagnosed glioma. Only in-frame clones appear in the TCRdb table, and some are missing; sequencing was by immunoSEQ multiplex PCR. Here the sample spans 75,000 to 100,000 clones, around 79% being singletons. The time point: baseline, week 1 (first vaccination visit). Treatment reported: pre-vaccination baseline after standard-of-care therapy. Sequenced here: PBMCs, sampled from a glioma patient treated with radiotherapy, temozolomide or both. The receptors stem from a man aged 35 to 55 with glioma. Some clones in this sample may be carry-over from other donors' samples.

This chain's CDR3 is CASSGTGGSYEQYF. The CDR3 DNA sequence: TGTGCCAGCAGCGGGACAGGGGGTTCCTACGAGCAGTACTTC. This chain connects TRBV5-4 to TRBJ2-7, with 11 bases identical to TRBD1. V lost 4 bases and J lost 1; bases outside the gene matches: 1. This CDR3 contains 14 residues. Germline-derived CDR1 and CDR2 are SGHNT and YYREEE (reference sequence).

This chain connects TRBV5-6 to TRBJ2-7, with 8 bases identical to TRBD1. The V segment lost 3 bases and the J segment 6 bases; nucleotides outside the gene matches: 11. CDR3 size: 15 residues. Per germline, CDR1 SGHDT and CDR2 YYEEEE. The CDR3 sequence: CASSSAGTGSAEQYF. CDR3 coding DNA: TGTGCCAGCAGCTCCGCCGGGACAGGATCGGCCGAGCAGTACTTC.

This chain joins TRBV2 and TRBJ1-2; TRBD1 aligns across 7 bases. V trimming: 5 bases; J trimming: 7 bases; junction bases outside the gene matches: 7. The germline CDR1 and CDR2 sequences are SNHLY and FYNNEI. CDR3 length equals 13 residues. The CDR3 here is CASSRQGPIGYTF. The CDR3, as DNA: TGTGCCAGCAGTCGACAGGGCCCTATTGGCTACACCTTC.

The CDR3 DNA is TGTGCCAGCAGTTACCTTAGTGGGGCAGAGACCCAGTACTTC. Translating it yields CASSYLSGAETQYF. The genes are TRBV6-5 and TRBJ2-5; D possibly corresponds to TRBD1 (5 bases). Germline CDR1 reads MNHEY; CDR2 reads SVGAGI. The CDR3 length is 14 residues. V was trimmed by 2 bases and J by 4 bases, leaving 11 bases between them.

This clone appeared once. The CDR3 loop is CASHRANYGYTF. The DNA of the CDR3 is TGCGCCTCCCACAGGGCCAACTATGGCTACACCTTC. J is TRBJ1-2 and V is TRBV29-1, with D perhaps TRBD1 (6 bases). Looked up from germline, CDR1 is SQVTM and CDR2 is ANQGSEA. The CDR3 totals 12 residues.

The chain uses TRBV2 and TRBJ2-7; tentatively, D is TRBD1 (6 bases). The V and J ends lost 9 bases and 0 bases respectively, with 9 bases between them. The germline gives CDR1 SNHLY, CDR2 FYNNEI. The CDR3 runs 12 residues. The CDR3 sequence: CARGGSSYEQYF. The CDR3 DNA sequence: TGTGCCAGAGGGGGAAGCTCCTACGAGCAGTACTTC.

The rearrangement links TRBV7-2 to TRBJ2-1; perhaps D is TRBD1 or TRBD2 (5 bases each). V lost 0 bases, J lost 3 bases, and 12 bases lay in between. Germline CDR1 reads SGHTA; CDR2 reads FQGNSA. This CDR3 is 16 amino acids long. CDR3 DNA: TGTGCCAGCAGCTTAGCCGTCAGGGCGGGCTACAATGAGCAGTTCTTC. As protein: CASSLAVRAGYNEQFF. The variable domain in full, completed from reference TRBV7-2 and TRBJ2-1, reads GAGVSQSPSNKVTEKGKDVELRCDPISGHTALYWYRQSLGQGLEFLIYFQGNSAPDKSGLPSDRFSAERTGGSVSTLTIQRTQQEDSAVYLCASSLAVRAGYNEQFFGPGTRLTVL.

With regard to this clone: At the DNA level, this CDR3 is encoded by other sequences in the same sample as well. The chain carries TRBV18 and TRBJ2-2; TRBD1 matches at 9 bases. Germline CDR1 is KGHSH and CDR2 is LQKENI. V shed 3 bases and J 1 base; nucleotides not matched to a gene: 3. This CDR3 comprises 16 residues. This CDR3 is CASSPPTGGNTGELFF. CDR3 nucleotides: TGTGCCAGCTCACCTCCGACAGGGGGGAACACCGGGGAGCTGTTTTTT.

This chain connects TRBV5-4 to TRBJ1-1; D perhaps matches TRBD1 (5 bases). The CDR3 runs 15 residues. Germline V CDR1 and CDR2: SGHNT, YYREEE (reference sequence). V was cut by 0 bases and J by 5 bases, with 14 bases left in between. CDR3 protein: CASSLGAGRGTEAFF. The CDR3 DNA follows: TGTGCCAGCAGCTTGGGGGCAGGGAGGGGAACTGAAGCTTTCTTT. Complete variable domain (other parts from reference TRBV5-4 and TRBJ1-1): ETGVTQSPTHLIKTRGQQVTLRCSSQSGHNTVSWYQQALGQGPQFIFQYYREEENGRGNFPPRFSGLQFPNYSSELNVNALELDDSALYLCASSLGAGRGTEAFFGQGTRLTVV.

This chain connects TRBV19 to TRBJ1-4, with D uncertain. The CDR3 is 14 amino acids. Per the germline V gene, CDR1 is LNHDA and CDR2 is SQIVND (reference sequence). V dropped 5 bases and J dropped 5 bases, with 12 bases sitting between them. CDR3 DNA sequence: TGTGCCAGTAGTCCGGGCGATGTGAATGAAAAACTGTTTTTT. It yields the protein CASSPGDVNEKLFF.

The J gene is TRBJ2-7, the V gene TRBV6-6; 7 positions agree with TRBD1. This CDR3 comprises 14 residues. Germline V gene lookup returns CDR1 MNHNY and CDR2 SVGAGI (reference sequence). V was clipped by 0 bases and J by 4 bases; unmatched bases: 3. The CDR3 here is CASSYSRQGYEQYF. CDR3 sequence (DNA): TGTGCCAGCAGTTACTCGAGACAGGGTTACGAGCAGTACTTC.

This chain joins TRBV7-8 and TRBJ2-2; D is unresolved. V was pared by 5 bases and J by 0 bases, with 7 bases between. The CDR3 is made up of 14 amino acids. The germline CDR1 and CDR2 sequences are SGHVS and FQNEAQ. The CDR3, as DNA: TGTGCCAGCAGCCCCCGGACGAACACCGGGGAGCTGTTTTTT. As protein: CASSPRTNTGELFF.

The rearrangement links TRBV14 to TRBJ1-5, with unresolved D. The CDR3 loop spans 13 amino acids. Germline V gene lookup returns CDR1 SGHDN and CDR2 FVKESK. Trimming removed 0 bases at V and 5 bases at J, with 5 bases between. CDR3 loop: CASSQDSDQPQHF. CDR3 nucleotide sequence: TGTGCCAGCAGCCAAGATTCCGATCAGCCCCAGCATTTT. Full variable domain (rest looked up from reference TRBV14 and TRBJ1-5): EAGVTQFPSHSVIEKGQTVTLRCDPISGHDNLYWYRRVMGKEIKFLLHFVKESKQDESGMPNNRFLAERTGGTYSTLKVQPAELEDSGVYFCASSQDSDQPQHFGDGTRLSIL.

In regard to this clone: Likely a read error: the CDR3 ends without its conserved phenylalanine or tryptophan. No DNA is shown, since the ends of the CDR3 on it are uncertain; the CDR3 is the one TCRdb lists. The chain links TRBV4-3 to TRBJ2-6. The CDR3 is 12 amino acids in total, end residues counted. Per the germline V gene, CDR1 is LGHNA and CDR2 is YSLEER. The CDR3 loop is CASSMPQGRHKV.